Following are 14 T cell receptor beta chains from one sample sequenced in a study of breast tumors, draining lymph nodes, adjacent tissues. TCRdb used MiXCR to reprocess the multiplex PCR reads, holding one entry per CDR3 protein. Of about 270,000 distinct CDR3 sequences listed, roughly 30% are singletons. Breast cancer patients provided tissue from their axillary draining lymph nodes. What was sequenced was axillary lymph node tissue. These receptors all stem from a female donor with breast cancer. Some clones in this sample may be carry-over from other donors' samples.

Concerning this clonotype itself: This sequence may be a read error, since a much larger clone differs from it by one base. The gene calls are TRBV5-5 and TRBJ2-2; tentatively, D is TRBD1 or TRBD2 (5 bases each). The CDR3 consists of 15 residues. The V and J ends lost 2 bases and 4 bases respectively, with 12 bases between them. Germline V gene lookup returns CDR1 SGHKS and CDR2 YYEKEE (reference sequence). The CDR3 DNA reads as TGTGCCAGCAGCTTTTCCAGGGCGGGCACCGGGGAGCTGTTTTTT. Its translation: CASSFSRAGTGELFF.

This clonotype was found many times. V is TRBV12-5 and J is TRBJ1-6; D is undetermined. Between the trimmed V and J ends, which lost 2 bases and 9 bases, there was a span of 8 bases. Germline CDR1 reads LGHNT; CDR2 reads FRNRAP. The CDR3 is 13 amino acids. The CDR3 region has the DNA TGTGCTAGTGGTTTGCTCCTCGGTTCACCCCTCCACTTT. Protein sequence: CASGLLLGSPLHF.

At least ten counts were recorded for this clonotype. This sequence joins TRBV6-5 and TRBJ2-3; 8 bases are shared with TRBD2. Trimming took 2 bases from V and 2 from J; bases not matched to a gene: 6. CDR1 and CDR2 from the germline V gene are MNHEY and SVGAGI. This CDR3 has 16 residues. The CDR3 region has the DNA TGTGCCAGCAGTTACGGAATAGCGGGGAACACAGATACGCAGTATTTT. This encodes CASSYGIAGNTDTQYF.

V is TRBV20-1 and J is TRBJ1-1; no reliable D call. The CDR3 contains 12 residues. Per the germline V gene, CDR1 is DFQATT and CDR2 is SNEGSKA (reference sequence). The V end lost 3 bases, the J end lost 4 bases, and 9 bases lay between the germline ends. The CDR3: CSASFVSTEAFF. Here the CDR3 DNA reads TGCAGTGCTAGTTTCGTAAGCACTGAAGCTTTCTTT.

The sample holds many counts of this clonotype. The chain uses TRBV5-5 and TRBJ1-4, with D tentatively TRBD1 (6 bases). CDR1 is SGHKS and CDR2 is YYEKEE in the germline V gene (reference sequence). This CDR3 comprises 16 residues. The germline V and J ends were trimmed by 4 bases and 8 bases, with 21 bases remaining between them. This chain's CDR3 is CASSLRAGQTGEKLFF. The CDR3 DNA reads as TGTGCCAGCAGCCTTCGTGCGGGACAAACAGGGGAAAAACTGTTTTTT.

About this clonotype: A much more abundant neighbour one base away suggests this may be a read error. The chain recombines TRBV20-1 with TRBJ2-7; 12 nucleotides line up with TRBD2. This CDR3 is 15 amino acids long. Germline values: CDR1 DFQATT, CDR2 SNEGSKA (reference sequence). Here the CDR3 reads CSASPSGRAAYKQYF. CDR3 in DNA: TGCAGTGCTAGTCCTAGCGGGAGGGCCGCCTACAAGCAGTACTTC.

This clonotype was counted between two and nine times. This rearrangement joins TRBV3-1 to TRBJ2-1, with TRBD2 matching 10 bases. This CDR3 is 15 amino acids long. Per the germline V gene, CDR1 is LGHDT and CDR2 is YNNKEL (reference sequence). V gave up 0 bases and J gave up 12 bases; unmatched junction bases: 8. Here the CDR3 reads CASSQDTSGAAWQFF. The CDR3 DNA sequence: TGTGCCAGCAGCCAAGACACTAGCGGGGCGGCCTGGCAGTTCTTC.

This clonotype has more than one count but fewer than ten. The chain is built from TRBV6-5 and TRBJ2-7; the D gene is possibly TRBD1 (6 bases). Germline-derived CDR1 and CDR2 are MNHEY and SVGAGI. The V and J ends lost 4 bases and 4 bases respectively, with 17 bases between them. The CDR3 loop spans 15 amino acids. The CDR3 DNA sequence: TGTGCCAGCAGTTCCCTATCGGACAGTAAATACGAGCAGTACTTC. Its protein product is CASSSLSDSKYEQYF.

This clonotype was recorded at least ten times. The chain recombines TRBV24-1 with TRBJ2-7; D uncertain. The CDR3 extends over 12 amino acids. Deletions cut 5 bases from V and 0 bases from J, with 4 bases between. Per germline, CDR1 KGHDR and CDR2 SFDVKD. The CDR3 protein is CATSGDSYEQYF. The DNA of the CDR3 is TGTGCCACCAGTGGCGACTCCTACGAGCAGTACTTC.

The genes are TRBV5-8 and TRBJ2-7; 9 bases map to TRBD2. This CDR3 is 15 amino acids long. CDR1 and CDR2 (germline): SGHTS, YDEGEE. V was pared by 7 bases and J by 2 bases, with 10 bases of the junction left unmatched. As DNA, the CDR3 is TGTGCCAGCGATTTACTCGGCGGGAGGGCCTACGAGCAGTACTTC. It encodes CASDLLGGRAYEQYF.

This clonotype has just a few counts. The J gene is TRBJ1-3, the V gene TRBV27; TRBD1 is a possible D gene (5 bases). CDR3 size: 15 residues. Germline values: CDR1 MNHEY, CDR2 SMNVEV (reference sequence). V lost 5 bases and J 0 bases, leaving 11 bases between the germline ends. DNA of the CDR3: TGTGCCAGCAGTGAGGGGCAAAACTCTGGAAACACCATATATTTT. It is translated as CASSEGQNSGNTIYF.

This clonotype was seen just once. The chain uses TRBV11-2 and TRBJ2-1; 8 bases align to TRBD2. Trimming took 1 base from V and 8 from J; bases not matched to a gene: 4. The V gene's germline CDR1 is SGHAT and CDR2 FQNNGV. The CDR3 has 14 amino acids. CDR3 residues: CASSLAGGNDEQFF. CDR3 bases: TGTGCCAGCAGCTTAGCGGGGGGGAACGATGAGCAGTTCTTC.

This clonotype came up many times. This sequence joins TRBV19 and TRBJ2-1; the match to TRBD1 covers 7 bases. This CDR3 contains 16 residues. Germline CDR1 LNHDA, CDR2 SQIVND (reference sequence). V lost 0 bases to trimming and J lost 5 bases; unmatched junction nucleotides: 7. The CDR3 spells CASSIDRDRTDNEQFF. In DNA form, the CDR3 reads TGTGCCAGTAGTATAGACCGGGACAGAACTGACAATGAGCAGTTCTTC.

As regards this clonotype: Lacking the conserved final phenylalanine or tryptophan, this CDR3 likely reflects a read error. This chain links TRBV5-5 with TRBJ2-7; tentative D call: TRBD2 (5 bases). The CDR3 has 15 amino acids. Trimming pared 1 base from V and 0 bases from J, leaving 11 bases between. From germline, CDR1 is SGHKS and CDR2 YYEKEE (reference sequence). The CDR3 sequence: CASSLRGSASYEQYL. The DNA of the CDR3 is TGTGCCAGCAGCTTGAGAGGGTCCGCCTCCTACGAGCAGTACCTC.